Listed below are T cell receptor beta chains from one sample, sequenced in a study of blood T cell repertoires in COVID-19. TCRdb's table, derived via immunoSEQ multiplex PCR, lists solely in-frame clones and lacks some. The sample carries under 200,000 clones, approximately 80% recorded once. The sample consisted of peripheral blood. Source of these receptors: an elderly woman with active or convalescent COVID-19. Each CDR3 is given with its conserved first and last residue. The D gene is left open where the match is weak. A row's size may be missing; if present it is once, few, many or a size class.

CDR3 protein: CASSLAGAGGAVQPQHF; CDR3 DNA: TGTGCCAGCAGCTTAGCGGGGGCAGGGGGCGCGGTCCAGCCCCAGCATTTT; V gene: TRBV7-9; clone size: -; J gene: TRBJ1-5; D gene: TRBD1
CDR3 protein: CASSVRSLTRNEKLFF; CDR3 DNA: TGTGCCAGCAGTGTAAGGAGTCTGACGAGAAATGAAAAACTGTTTTTT; V gene: TRBV2; clone size: -; J gene: TRBJ1-4; D gene: -
CDR3 protein: CAISDSRTYGYTF; CDR3 DNA: TGTGCCATCAGTGATTCTCGAACTTATGGCTACACCTTC; V gene: TRBV10-3; clone size: -; J gene: TRBJ1-2; D gene: -
CDR3 protein: CASTRTGVNTEAFF; CDR3 DNA: TGTGCCAGCACCAGGACAGGGGTGAACACTGAAGCTTTCTTT; V gene: TRBV5-8; clone size: -; J gene: TRBJ1-1; D gene: TRBD1
CDR3 protein: CAWSGRAGVVGEQFF; CDR3 DNA: TGTGCCTGGAGTGGTAGAGCGGGGGTAGTTGGTGAGCAGTTCTTC; V gene: TRBV30; clone size: few; J gene: TRBJ2-1; D gene: TRBD2
CDR3 protein: CASSREEGGEQFF; CDR3 DNA: TGCGCCAGCAGCCGGGAAGAAGGGGGTGAGCAGTTCTTC; V gene: TRBV4-3; clone size: -; J gene: TRBJ2-1; D gene: -
CDR3 protein: CASSLAGLATEAFF; CDR3 DNA: TGTGCCAGCAGCTTGGCCGGGTTGGCCACTGAAGCTTTCTTT; V gene: TRBV5-6; clone size: -; J gene: TRBJ1-1; D gene: -
CDR3 protein: CASSLDTGVTF; CDR3 DNA: TGTGCCAGCAGCTTAGACACAGGCGTAACCTTC; V gene: TRBV5-6; clone size: -; J gene: TRBJ1-2; D gene: -
CDR3 protein: CASSPLTGNTEAFF; CDR3 DNA: TGTGCCAGCAGTCCGCTTACAGGAAACACTGAAGCTTTCTTT; V gene: TRBV6-2/TRBV6-3; clone size: once; J gene: TRBJ1-1; D gene: -
CDR3 protein: CASRSGVAEKLFF; CDR3 DNA: TGTGCCAGCAGATCAGGGGTAGCGGAAAAACTGTTTTTT; V gene: TRBV7-2; clone size: -; J gene: TRBJ1-4; D gene: -
CDR3 protein: CASSSRTSGGDGSKNIQYF; CDR3 DNA: TGTGCCAGCAGCTCCAGGACTAGCGGGGGGGACGGGTCCAAAAACATTCAGTACTTC; V gene: TRBV7-2; clone size: -; J gene: TRBJ2-4; D gene: TRBD2
CDR3 protein: CASRLAQAGGNTIYF; CDR3 DNA: TGTGCAAGTCGCTTAGCGCAGGCGGGCGGAAACACCATATATTTT; V gene: TRBV12-2; clone size: -; J gene: TRBJ1-3; D gene: -
CDR3 protein: CASKSGTGLYGYTF; CDR3 DNA: TGTGCCAGCAAATCGGGGACAGGCCTTTATGGCTACACCTTC; V gene: TRBV28; clone size: few; J gene: TRBJ1-2; D gene: TRBD1
CDR3 protein: CATSDSGRPDGQYF; CDR3 DNA: TGTGCCACCAGTGACAGCGGACGCCCTGATGGGCAGTACTTC; V gene: TRBV24-1; clone size: -; J gene: TRBJ2-7; D gene: -
CDR3 protein: CASSLGTTNTEAFF; CDR3 DNA: TGCGCCAGCAGCTTGGGGACAACGAACACTGAAGCTTTCTTT; V gene: TRBV5-1; clone size: few; J gene: TRBJ1-1; D gene: -
CDR3 protein: CASSRPVGRNTEAFF; CDR3 DNA: TGTGCCAGCAGCCGTCCCGTGGGCAGGAACACTGAAGCTTTCTTT; V gene: TRBV3-1/TRBV3-2; clone size: once; J gene: TRBJ1-1; D gene: -
CDR3 protein: CASSPPGTQYF; CDR3 DNA: TGTGCCAGCAGCCCCCCCGGGACCCAGTACTTC; V gene: TRBV21-1; clone size: -; J gene: TRBJ2-5; D gene: -
CDR3 protein: CASKPSGGVNYGYTF; CDR3 DNA: TGTGCCAGTAAACCCTCAGGAGGGGTTAACTATGGCTACACCTTC; V gene: TRBV19; clone size: -; J gene: TRBJ1-2; D gene: -
CDR3 protein: CASSPLRGGDADEQFF; CDR3 DNA: TGTGCCAGCAGCCCCCTGCGGGGCGGGGATGCGGATGAGCAGTTCTTC; V gene: TRBV9; clone size: few; J gene: TRBJ2-1; D gene: -
CDR3 protein: CASTKVSDFRSNEQFF; CDR3 DNA: TGTGCCAGCACCAAGGTATCGGACTTTCGGTCCAATGAGCAGTTCTTC; V gene: TRBV6-6; clone size: -; J gene: TRBJ2-1; D gene: -
CDR3 protein: CASFSSGFDRYGYTF; CDR3 DNA: TGTGCCAGCTTCTCCTCAGGGTTTGATCGCTATGGCTACACCTTC; V gene: TRBV28; clone size: -; J gene: TRBJ1-2; D gene: -
CDR3 protein: CASSLDTGALVGTDTQYF; CDR3 DNA: TGTGCCAGTAGTCTTGACACCGGTGCCCTTGTTGGCACAGATACGCAGTATTTT; V gene: TRBV19; clone size: -; J gene: TRBJ2-3; D gene: -
CDR3 protein: CASSTTQTYEQYF; CDR3 DNA: TGTGCCAGCAGCACAACCCAAACCTACGAGCAGTACTTC; V gene: TRBV7-9; clone size: -; J gene: TRBJ2-7; D gene: -
CDR3 protein: CASTETGPIYGYTF; CDR3 DNA: TGTGCCAGTACCGAGACAGGTCCCATCTATGGCTACACCTTC; V gene: TRBV19; clone size: -; J gene: TRBJ1-2; D gene: -
CDR3 protein: CASSRLNQGARGYTF; CDR3 DNA: TGTGCCAGCAGTCGCCTTAACCAGGGGGCGAGGGGCTACACCTTC; V gene: TRBV6-5; clone size: few; J gene: TRBJ1-2; D gene: TRBD1
CDR3 protein: CASSYMGLAGETQYF; CDR3 DNA: TGTGCCAGCAGTTACATGGGACTAGCAGGAGAGACCCAGTACTTC; V gene: TRBV6-5; clone size: -; J gene: TRBJ2-5; D gene: TRBD2
CDR3 protein: CASSSSGQATNEKLFF; CDR3 DNA: TGTGCCAGCAGCTCCAGCGGACAGGCAACTAATGAAAAACTGTTTTTT; V gene: TRBV7-8; clone size: -; J gene: TRBJ1-4; D gene: TRBD1
CDR3 protein: CASRNPGLVNEQFF; CDR3 DNA: TGTGCCAGTAGGAATCCGGGACTAGTCAATGAGCAGTTCTTC; V gene: TRBV19; clone size: once; J gene: TRBJ2-1; D gene: TRBD2
CDR3 protein: CASSDGDRGTDTQYF; CDR3 DNA: TGTGCCAGCAGTGATGGTGACAGGGGTACAGATACGCAGTATTTT; V gene: TRBV2; clone size: -; J gene: TRBJ2-3; D gene: TRBD1
CDR3 protein: CASSFDYSYNEQFF; CDR3 DNA: TGTGCCAGCAGCTTTGACTACTCCTACAATGAGCAGTTCTTC; V gene: TRBV7-9; clone size: once; J gene: TRBJ2-1; D gene: -
CDR3 protein: CASSLGGIVGALGTEAFF; CDR3 DNA: TGTGCCAGCAGCTTAGGTGGGATCGTGGGGGCGTTGGGCACTGAAGCTTTCTTT; V gene: TRBV11-3; clone size: -; J gene: TRBJ1-1; D gene: -
CDR3 protein: CASSPTQGTHQPQHF; CDR3 DNA: TGTGCCAGTAGTCCGACTCAGGGGACCCATCAGCCCCAGCATTTT; V gene: TRBV19; clone size: -; J gene: TRBJ1-5; D gene: -
CDR3 protein: CATSDRSGGGNEQFF; CDR3 DNA: TGTGCCACCAGTGATCGTAGCGGGGGGGGCAATGAGCAGTTCTTC; V gene: TRBV24-1; clone size: -; J gene: TRBJ2-1; D gene: TRBD2
CDR3 protein: CASSPDRGNEKLFF; CDR3 DNA: TGTGCCAGCTCACCAGACAGGGGTAATGAAAAACTGTTTTTT; V gene: TRBV18; clone size: -; J gene: TRBJ1-4; D gene: TRBD1
CDR3 protein: CASSPARPAGGQGTGELFF; CDR3 DNA: TGTGCCAGCAGCCCGGCCCGCCCAGCGGGGGGGCAGGGCACCGGGGAGCTGTTTTTT; V gene: TRBV7-2; clone size: -; J gene: TRBJ2-2; D gene: TRBD2
CDR3 protein: CASSLWQLNTEAFF; CDR3 DNA: TGTGCCAGCAGCTTATGGCAGTTGAACACTGAAGCTTTCTTT; V gene: TRBV7-2; clone size: once; J gene: TRBJ1-1; D gene: -
CDR3 protein: CASSPEGLSYEQYF; CDR3 DNA: TGTGCCAGTAGTCCCGAGGGACTGAGCTACGAGCAGTACTTC; V gene: TRBV19; clone size: -; J gene: TRBJ2-7; D gene: -
CDR3 protein: CASSQQGNYGYTF; CDR3 DNA: TGCGCCAGCAGCCAGCAGGGGAACTATGGCTACACCTTC; V gene: TRBV4-3; clone size: -; J gene: TRBJ1-2; D gene: -
CDR3 protein: CASSEYRTGADTQYF; CDR3 DNA: TGTGCCAGCAGTGAATATAGAACAGGGGCAGATACGCAGTATTTT; V gene: TRBV2; clone size: -; J gene: TRBJ2-3; D gene: TRBD1
CDR3 protein: CASSSGLAGGPRTDTQYF; CDR3 DNA: TGTGCCAGTAGTTCGGGACTAGCGGGGGGGCCCCGCACAGATACGCAGTATTTT; V gene: TRBV19; clone size: -; J gene: TRBJ2-3; D gene: TRBD2
CDR3 protein: CASSEDSLSNQPQHF; CDR3 DNA: TGCGCCAGCAGCGAGGACAGTTTGAGCAATCAGCCCCAGCATTTT; V gene: TRBV5-1; clone size: -; J gene: TRBJ1-5; D gene: -